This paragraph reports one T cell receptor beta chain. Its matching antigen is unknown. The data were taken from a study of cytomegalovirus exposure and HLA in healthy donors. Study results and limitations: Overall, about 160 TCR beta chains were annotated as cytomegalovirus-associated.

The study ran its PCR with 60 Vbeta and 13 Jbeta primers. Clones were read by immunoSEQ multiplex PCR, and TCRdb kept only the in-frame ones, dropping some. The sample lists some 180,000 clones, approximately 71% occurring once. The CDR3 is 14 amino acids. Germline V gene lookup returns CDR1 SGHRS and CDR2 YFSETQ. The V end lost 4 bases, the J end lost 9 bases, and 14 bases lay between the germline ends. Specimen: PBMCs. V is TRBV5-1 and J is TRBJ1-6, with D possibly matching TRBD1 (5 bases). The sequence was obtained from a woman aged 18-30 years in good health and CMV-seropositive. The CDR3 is CASSLGARSSPLHF. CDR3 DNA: TGCGCCAGCAGCCTAGGGGCCCGTAGTTCACCCCTCCACTTT. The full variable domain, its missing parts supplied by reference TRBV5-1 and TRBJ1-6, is KAGVTQTPRYLIKTRGQQVTLSCSPISGHRSVSWYQQTPGQGLQFLFEYFSETQRNKGNFPGRFSGRQFSNSRSEMNVSTLELGDSALYLCASSLGARSSPLHFGNGTRLTVT.